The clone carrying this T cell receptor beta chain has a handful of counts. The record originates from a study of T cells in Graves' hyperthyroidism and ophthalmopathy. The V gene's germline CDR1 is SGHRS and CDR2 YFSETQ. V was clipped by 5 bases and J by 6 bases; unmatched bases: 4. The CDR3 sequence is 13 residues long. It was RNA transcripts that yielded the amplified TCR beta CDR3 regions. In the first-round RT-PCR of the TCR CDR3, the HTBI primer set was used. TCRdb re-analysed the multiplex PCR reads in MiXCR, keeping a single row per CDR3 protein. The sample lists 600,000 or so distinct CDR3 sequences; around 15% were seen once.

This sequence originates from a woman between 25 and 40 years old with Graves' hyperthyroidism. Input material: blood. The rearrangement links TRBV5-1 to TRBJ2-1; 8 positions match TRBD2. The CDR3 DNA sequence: TGCGCCAGCAGGCAGCGGGGGTCCAATGAGCAGTTCTTC. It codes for CASRQRGSNEQFF. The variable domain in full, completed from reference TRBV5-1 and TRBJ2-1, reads KAGVTQTPRYLIKTRGQQVTLSCSPISGHRSVSWYQQTPGQGLQFLFEYFSETQRNKGNFPGRFSGRQFSNSRSEMNVSTLELGDSALYLCASRQRGSNEQFFGPGTRLTVL.